This T cell receptor (beta chain) is drawn from a study of blood T cell repertoires in COVID-19. Per the authors' pipeline: The assay estimated nucleated cells by amplifying reference gene primers. This table comes from immunoSEQ multiplex PCR, and its TCRdb copy is limited to in-frame clones, with some not included. For V, J and clone size, that table is used; D and trimming come from the DNA. This table holds some 200,000 clones, 92% found once. The clonotype originates from a man aged 30 to 45 with acute or convalescent COVID-19. The sample taken for sequencing was peripheral blood.

The CDR3 DNA sequence: TGTGCCAGCAGCCGAGCGGGAGTACCCTACAATGAGCAGTTCTTC. It codes for CASSRAGVPYNEQFF. The chain combines TRBV3-1 (or the pseudogene TRBV3-2) with TRBJ2-1; TRBD2 agrees at 8 bases. CDR3 length: 15 amino acids. CDR1 LGHDT and CDR2 YNNKEL come from the germline V gene (reference sequence). V trimming: 4 bases; J trimming: 2 bases; junction bases outside the gene matches: 4.